A selection of T cell receptor beta chains follows, all from one sample in a study of blood T cell repertoires in COVID-19. Some clones are missing from TCRdb's copy, which holds only in-frame ones; the method was immunoSEQ multiplex PCR. This table has about 240,000 clones, approximately 83% appearing once. Input material: peripheral blood. The receptors were gathered from a man aged 25 to 45 who had recovered from COVID-19. The CDR3 runs from the conserved cysteine through the conserved F or W. The D gene is left open where the match is weak. Only some rows state a clone size, as once, few, many or a class for expanded clones.

CDR3aa	CDR3nt	v_gene	d_gene	j_gene	abundance
CASRQGANTGELFF	TGTGCCAGTAGACAGGGGGCTAACACCGGGGAGCTGTTTTTT	TRBV2	TRBD1	TRBJ2-2	-
CASSLSGNQETQYF	TGTGCCAGCAGCTTATCAGGAAATCAAGAGACCCAGTACTTC	TRBV7-3	-	TRBJ2-5	-
CASSLVNRVAFF	TGTGCCAGCAGCTTAGTGAACAGGGTAGCTTTCTTT	TRBV7-2	-	TRBJ1-1	-
CASSPFRYNEQFF	TGCGCCAGCAGCCCTTTCCGCTACAATGAGCAGTTCTTC	TRBV10-2	-	TRBJ2-1	-
CASSLSVAIRSEKLFF	TGTGCCAGCAGCTTAAGCGTGGCCATAAGGTCTGAAAAACTGTTTTTT	TRBV11-2	-	TRBJ1-4	-
CASSIRRTGEAFF	TGTGCCAGTAGTATCCGCAGGACAGGGGAAGCTTTCTTT	TRBV19	TRBD1	TRBJ1-1	-
CASSPLGGSNTGELFF	TGTGCCAGCTCACCACTGGGCGGGTCGAACACCGGGGAGCTGTTTTTT	TRBV18	-	TRBJ2-2	-
CASSLAVVNEQFF	TGTGCCAGCAGTTTAGCCGTAGTTAATGAGCAGTTCTTC	TRBV12-3/TRBV12-4	-	TRBJ2-1	-
CASSQGRGYLQETQYF	TGTGCCAGCAGCCAAGGGCGGGGGTATCTTCAAGAGACCCAGTACTTC	TRBV3-1/TRBV3-2	TRBD2	TRBJ2-5	-
CASSQDIGEAFF	TGCGCCAGCAGCCAAGATATCGGTGAAGCTTTCTTT	TRBV4-1	-	TRBJ1-1	-
CASSLSSGLPYEQYF	TGTGCCAGCAGTTTATCCTCAGGTCTACCCTACGAGCAGTACTTC	TRBV27	-	TRBJ2-7	-
CASRQGLNTEAFF	TGTGCCAGCAGACAGGGATTGAACACTGAAGCTTTCTTT	TRBV7-8	-	TRBJ1-1	-
CASSATGTFVTTNEKLFF	TGTGCCAGCAGTGCCACCGGGACATTTGTTACAACTAATGAAAAACTGTTTTTT	TRBV25-1	-	TRBJ1-4	-
CASSDYDVNSPLHF	TGTGCCAGTAGTGACTATGATGTTAATTCACCCCTCCACTTT	TRBV19	-	TRBJ1-6	-
CASSSEGGAPYNEQFF	TGTGCCAGCAGCTCCGAGGGAGGGGCCCCCTACAATGAGCAGTTCTTC	TRBV5-4	TRBD2	TRBJ2-1	once
CASSFADRGPGELFF	TGTGCCAGCAGCTTTGCCGACAGGGGTCCCGGGGAGCTGTTTTTT	TRBV7-3	TRBD1	TRBJ2-2	-
CASSLVPGQSSYNEQFF	TGTGCCAGCAGCTTAGTCCCAGGGCAAAGCTCCTACAATGAGCAGTTCTTC	TRBV7-8	-	TRBJ2-1	-
CASSESTSGGTQYF	TGCGCCAGCAGTGAGTCCACTAGCGGGGGGACCCAGTACTTC	TRBV10-2	TRBD2	TRBJ2-5	-
CASSQELSLSYNEQFF	TGTGCCAGCAGCCAAGAACTCTCCCTCTCCTACAATGAGCAGTTCTTC	TRBV4-2	-	TRBJ2-1	-
CASRFGGQSGELFF	TGTGCCAGCAGGTTCGGTGGGCAGTCCGGGGAGCTGTTTTTT	TRBV2	-	TRBJ2-2	-
CASTAGRNEQFF	TGTGCCAGCACAGCGGGGCGCAATGAGCAGTTCTTC	TRBV4-2	TRBD2	TRBJ2-1	-
CASSMGGWTAISPLHF	TGTGCCAGTAGTATGGGTGGATGGACAGCGATTTCACCCCTCCACTTT	TRBV19	-	TRBJ1-6	-
CASSHTDSRGGEKLFF	TGTGCCAGCAGCCATACCGATTCACGGGGGGGAGAAAAACTGTTTTTT	TRBV7-6	-	TRBJ1-4	-
CASSPDRYNQPQHF	TGTGCCAGCAGCCCCGACAGGTACAATCAGCCCCAGCATTTT	TRBV7-8	-	TRBJ1-5	-
CASSELGTRYNEQFF	TGTGCCAGCAGTGAATTGGGGACAAGATACAATGAGCAGTTCTTC	TRBV2	-	TRBJ2-1	-
CASSQQQGVATNEKLFF	TGCGCCAGCAGCCAACAGCAGGGGGTAGCGACTAATGAAAAACTGTTTTTT	TRBV4-1	TRBD1	TRBJ1-4	-
CASSEAFTEAFF	TGCGCCAGCAGTGAAGCTTTCACTGAAGCTTTCTTT	TRBV10-2	-	TRBJ1-1	-